These T cell receptor beta chains were read from a single sample in a study of CD8 T cells in Susac syndrome. TCRdb re-called the immunoSEQ multiplex PCR reads through MiXCR, storing one row per CDR3 protein. This sample has more than 100,000 distinct CDR3 sequences; over 90% occur once, and the top ten carry over 0.1%. The sequencing sample was made of CD4+ T cells from PBMCs. These receptor sequences come from a human donor in good health. The CDR3 runs from the conserved cysteine through the conserved F or W. Fields, in order: D gene, J gene, clone size, V gene, CDR3 protein, CDR3 DNA. The D gene is left open where the match is weak. Clone size is given for some rows only: seen once, a few or many times, or a class if the clone is expanded.

D gene: -
J gene: TRBJ2-7
clone size: -
V gene: TRBV18
CDR3 protein: CASSPGTDEQYF
CDR3 DNA: TGTGCCAGCTCACCTGGGACGGACGAGCAGTACTTC

D gene: -
J gene: TRBJ1-2
clone size: -
V gene: TRBV7-9
CDR3 protein: CASGYGYTF
CDR3 DNA: TGTGCCAGCGGCTATGGCTACACCTTC

D gene: TRBD1
J gene: TRBJ2-2
clone size: -
V gene: TRBV9
CDR3 protein: CASSVVSGQVPGELFF
CDR3 DNA: TGTGCCAGCAGCGTAGTAAGTGGACAGGTTCCCGGGGAGCTGTTTTTT

D gene: TRBD2
J gene: TRBJ2-7
clone size: -
V gene: TRBV10-3
CDR3 protein: CAISPWSALASEQYF
CDR3 DNA: TGTGCCATCAGCCCCTGGTCGGCACTAGCGTCCGAGCAGTACTTC

D gene: -
J gene: TRBJ1-1
clone size: -
V gene: TRBV20-1
CDR3 protein: CSARVGQNTEAFF
CDR3 DNA: TGCAGTGCTAGAGTCGGTCAGAACACTGAAGCTTTCTTT

D gene: -
J gene: TRBJ2-5
clone size: -
V gene: TRBV15
CDR3 protein: CATRTGSQETQYF
CDR3 DNA: TGTGCCACCAGAACCGGGAGCCAAGAGACCCAGTACTTC

D gene: -
J gene: TRBJ2-3
clone size: -
V gene: TRBV5-1
CDR3 protein: CASSLSPGTDTQYF
CDR3 DNA: TGCGCCAGCAGCTTAAGCCCCGGCACAGATACGCAGTATTTT

D gene: TRBD2
J gene: TRBJ2-2
clone size: once
V gene: TRBV30
CDR3 protein: CAWSGLAGSTGELFF
CDR3 DNA: TGTGCCTGGAGTGGACTAGCGGGAAGCACCGGGGAGCTGTTTTTT

D gene: -
J gene: TRBJ2-3
clone size: -
V gene: TRBV7-2
CDR3 protein: CASSPPGGSTDTQYF
CDR3 DNA: TGTGCCAGCAGCCCCCCCGGCGGCAGCACAGATACGCAGTATTTT

D gene: -
J gene: TRBJ1-2
clone size: -
V gene: TRBV28
CDR3 protein: CASRKSRGNYGYTF
CDR3 DNA: TGTGCCAGCAGGAAGAGCAGGGGTAACTATGGCTACACCTTC

D gene: -
J gene: TRBJ2-6
clone size: -
V gene: TRBV18
CDR3 protein: CASSPGVPGANVLTF
CDR3 DNA: TGTGCCAGCTCACCAGGGGTACCCGGGGCCAACGTCCTGACTTTC

D gene: -
J gene: TRBJ1-6
clone size: -
V gene: TRBV6-5
CDR3 protein: CASSTPGAPLHF
CDR3 DNA: TGTGCCAGCAGTACCCCTGGAGCACCCCTCCACTTT

D gene: TRBD2
J gene: TRBJ2-7
clone size: -
V gene: TRBV5-1
CDR3 protein: CASSVTRTSGRADRSYEQYF
CDR3 DNA: TGCGCCAGCAGCGTTACACGGACTAGCGGGAGGGCCGATCGTTCCTACGAGCAGTACTTC

D gene: TRBD2
J gene: TRBJ2-3
clone size: -
V gene: TRBV5-1
CDR3 protein: CASSLGHGTSGLLPDTQYF
CDR3 DNA: TGCGCCAGCAGCTTGGGTCACGGGACTAGCGGCCTCCTGCCAGATACGCAGTATTTT

D gene: -
J gene: TRBJ2-2
clone size: -
V gene: TRBV20-1
CDR3 protein: CSARFTYTGELFF
CDR3 DNA: TGCAGTGCTCGTTTTACTTACACCGGGGAGCTGTTTTTT

D gene: -
J gene: TRBJ1-2
clone size: -
V gene: TRBV6-6
CDR3 protein: CASKTESNYGYTF
CDR3 DNA: TGTGCCAGCAAAACAGAGTCTAACTATGGCTACACCTTC

D gene: TRBD1
J gene: TRBJ1-5
clone size: -
V gene: TRBV20-1
CDR3 protein: CSGRGDSNQPQHF
CDR3 DNA: TGCAGTGGCAGGGGGGATAGCAATCAGCCCCAGCATTTT

D gene: -
J gene: TRBJ2-1
clone size: -
V gene: TRBV29-1
CDR3 protein: CSVEKRLVGDEQFF
CDR3 DNA: TGCAGCGTTGAAAAGCGACTAGTTGGGGATGAGCAGTTCTTC

D gene: -
J gene: TRBJ2-4
clone size: -
V gene: TRBV15
CDR3 protein: CATSRRTSFENIQYF
CDR3 DNA: TGTGCCACCAGCAGGCGCACTAGCTTCGAAAACATTCAGTACTTC

D gene: TRBD1
J gene: TRBJ1-4
clone size: -
V gene: TRBV7-6
CDR3 protein: CASSFSGTGGAATNEKLFF
CDR3 DNA: TGTGCCAGCAGCTTTTCCGGGACAGGGGGCGCGGCAACTAATGAAAAACTGTTTTTT

D gene: -
J gene: TRBJ1-5
clone size: -
V gene: TRBV5-1
CDR3 protein: CASSLGGLVGNQPQHF
CDR3 DNA: TGCGCCAGCAGCTTGGGGGGGCTAGTCGGGAATCAGCCCCAGCATTTT

D gene: TRBD1
J gene: TRBJ2-4
clone size: -
V gene: TRBV20-1
CDR3 protein: CSATLTGAKNIQYF
CDR3 DNA: TGCAGTGCTACCCTGACAGGGGCCAAAAACATTCAGTACTTC

D gene: TRBD2
J gene: TRBJ2-1
clone size: -
V gene: TRBV27
CDR3 protein: CASSFILGLAGNEQFF
CDR3 DNA: TGTGCCAGCAGTTTTATTTTGGGACTAGCGGGCAATGAGCAGTTCTTC

D gene: -
J gene: TRBJ2-3
clone size: once
V gene: TRBV4-1
CDR3 protein: CASSQDSPDTQYF
CDR3 DNA: TGCGCCAGCAGCCAAGATTCCCCAGATACGCAGTATTTT

D gene: -
J gene: TRBJ1-5
clone size: -
V gene: TRBV20-1
CDR3 protein: CSASGKGQPQHF
CDR3 DNA: TGCAGTGCTAGCGGAAAGGGTCAGCCCCAGCATTTT

D gene: -
J gene: TRBJ2-7
clone size: -
V gene: TRBV6-1
CDR3 protein: CASSVAFSYEQYF
CDR3 DNA: TGTGCCAGCAGTGTAGCCTTTTCCTACGAGCAGTACTTC

D gene: -
J gene: TRBJ2-4
clone size: -
V gene: TRBV4-1
CDR3 protein: CASSQAGRGNIQYF
CDR3 DNA: TGCGCCAGCAGCCAAGCTGGGAGAGGAAACATTCAGTACTTC

D gene: -
J gene: TRBJ1-4
clone size: -
V gene: TRBV7-9
CDR3 protein: CASSSQHATNEKLFF
CDR3 DNA: TGTGCCAGCAGCTCCCAACATGCAACTAATGAAAAACTGTTTTTT

D gene: TRBD1
J gene: TRBJ2-3
clone size: -
V gene: TRBV6-1
CDR3 protein: CASSDRTGISPDTQYF
CDR3 DNA: TGTGCCAGCAGTGATAGGACAGGGATCTCCCCAGATACGCAGTATTTT

D gene: TRBD1
J gene: TRBJ2-3
clone size: once
V gene: TRBV12-3/TRBV12-4
CDR3 protein: CASSFGRGLDTQYF
CDR3 DNA: TGTGCCAGCAGTTTCGGCAGGGGGCTAGATACGCAGTATTTT

D gene: -
J gene: TRBJ2-4
clone size: -
V gene: TRBV2
CDR3 protein: CASKGHLLAKNIQYF
CDR3 DNA: TGTGCCAGCAAGGGACACCTTCTAGCCAAAAACATTCAGTACTTC

D gene: TRBD1
J gene: TRBJ1-5
clone size: -
V gene: TRBV6-6
CDR3 protein: CASSDRVGQPQHF
CDR3 DNA: TGTGCCAGCAGTGACAGGGTGGGACAGCCCCAGCATTTT

D gene: TRBD1
J gene: TRBJ1-1
clone size: -
V gene: TRBV19
CDR3 protein: CASSRGGQIMNTEAFF
CDR3 DNA: TGTGCCAGTAGTAGGGGGGGACAGATCATGAACACTGAAGCTTTCTTT

D gene: TRBD2
J gene: TRBJ2-3
clone size: -
V gene: TRBV7-2
CDR3 protein: CASSLTGGSADTQYF
CDR3 DNA: TGTGCCAGCAGCTTGACGGGAGGGTCGGCTGATACGCAGTATTTT